This TCR beta chain was observed in a study of shared clonotypes between healthy human individuals. V lost 7 bases to trimming and J lost 4 bases; unmatched junction nucleotides: 7. Germline CDR1 reads MNHNS; CDR2 reads SASEGT. The CDR3 consists of 15 residues. In the source study's methods: For the immunoSEQ data, sequences were junction-only without quality scores, so filtering differed. Some clones are missing from TCRdb's copy, which holds only in-frame ones; the method was immunoSEQ multiplex PCR. V and J calls plus clone size are reproduced from that table; the DNA served to infer D and trimming. Among roughly 2.2 million clones listed, around 92% were seen once.

Material for sequencing was naive CD4+ T cells from PBMCs. Indicated subset: CD45RA+ positively selected. The sequence came from a man between 18 and 35 years old in good health. Some clones in this sample may be carry-over from other donors' samples. The chain joins TRBV6-1 to TRBJ1-5, with 10 bases lining up with TRBD1. In nucleotides, the CDR3 is TGTGCCAGCATTGTGGGGACAGGGGCGAATCAGCCCCAGCATTTT. The encoded protein is CASIVGTGANQPQHF.